The 11 T cell receptor beta chains presented below share a single source sample, sequenced in a study of T cells in Graves' hyperthyroidism and ophthalmopathy. RNA transcripts served as the template for amplifying TCR beta CDR3 regions. First-round RT-PCR of the TCR CDR3 relied on the HTBI primer set. Via MiXCR, TCRdb re-called the multiplex PCR reads, giving one row per CDR3 protein. Among around 500,000 distinct CDR3 sequences, about 16% were seen once, and the ten largest hold 25% to 30%. The sample consisted of blood. These TCRs come from a woman aged 25 to 39 with Graves' ophthalmopathy.

The chain is built from TRBV15 and TRBJ1-5; 8 bases are shared with TRBD1. Germline V gene sequence: CDR1 LNHNV, CDR2 YYDKDF (reference sequence). Trimming removed 1 base from V and 3 bases from J; junction bases left unmatched: 2. This CDR3 has 15 amino acids. The chain's CDR3 is CATSRGQGYNQPQHF. In DNA form, the CDR3 reads TGTGCCACCAGCAGAGGACAGGGGTACAATCAGCCCCAGCATTTT. The whole variable domain, filled in from reference TRBV15 and TRBJ1-5, reads DAMVIQNPRYQVTQFGKPVTLSCSQTLNHNVMYWYQQKSSQAPKLLFHYYDKDFNNEADTPDNFQSRRPNTSFCFLDIRSPGLGDTAMYLCATSRGQGYNQPQHFGDGTRLSIL.

This clonotype was seen at least ten times. The V call is TRBV20-1, the J call TRBJ2-1, with D perhaps TRBD1 or TRBD2 (6 bases each). Per the germline V gene, CDR1 is DFQATT and CDR2 is SNEGSKA (reference sequence). The germline V and J ends were trimmed by 4 bases and 5 bases, with 15 bases remaining between them. This CDR3 region has 14 residues. CDR3 loop: CSAIEGGGHNEQFF. CDR3 in DNA: TGCAGTGCTATCGAGGGGGGAGGACACAATGAGCAGTTCTTC.

This clonotype has ten or more counts. V gene TRBV5-1 combines with J gene TRBJ2-1; D not certain. V dropped 4 bases and J dropped 6 bases, with 14 bases sitting between them. Germline V gene sequence: CDR1 SGHRS, CDR2 YFSETQ. CDR3 length: 14 amino acids. CDR3 sequence: CASSPHGSFNEQFF. In nucleotides, the CDR3 is TGCGCCAGCAGCCCGCACGGATCATTCAATGAGCAGTTCTTC. Full variable domain (rest looked up from reference TRBV5-1 and TRBJ2-1): KAGVTQTPRYLIKTRGQQVTLSCSPISGHRSVSWYQQTPGQGLQFLFEYFSETQRNKGNFPGRFSGRQFSNSRSEMNVSTLELGDSALYLCASSPHGSFNEQFFGPGTRLTVL.

The V call is TRBV5-4, the J call TRBJ2-4; D is uncertain. The V gene lost 3 bases and the J gene lost 7 bases, with 8 bases spanning the gap. The CDR3 is 12 residues long. CDR1 and CDR2 (germline): SGHNT, YYREEE (reference sequence). The CDR3 is CASSSPMNIQYF. For the CDR3, the DNA is TGTGCCAGCAGCTCCCCTATGAACATTCAGTACTTC.

The CDR3 spells CSASVREKGTDTQYF. The CDR3 DNA reads TGCAGTGCTAGCGTTCGGGAGAAGGGCACAGATACGCAGTATTTT. V and J are TRBV20-1 and TRBJ2-3, with D possibly TRBD2 on 6 matching bases. Germline lookup yields CDR1 DFQATT and CDR2 SNEGSKA (reference sequence). The CDR3 is made up of 15 amino acids. V was cut by 3 bases and J by 1 base, with 14 bases left in between.

This chain uses TRBV12-3 or TRBV12-4 with TRBJ2-1; 11 nucleotides align to TRBD2. V lost 4 bases, J lost 7 bases, and 18 bases stayed unmatched. This CDR3 has 19 amino acids. This chain's CDR3 is CASSSYPGLTSGSTNEQFF. The CDR3 DNA reads TGTGCCAGCAGTTCTTATCCGGGCCTTACTAGCGGGAGCACGAATGAGCAGTTCTTC.

This clonotype was counted only a few times. The V call is TRBV9, the J call TRBJ2-7; TRBD1 might be the D (5 bases). Germline V gene lookup returns CDR1 SGDLS and CDR2 YYNGEE. Trimming shortened V by 3 bases and J by 7 bases, and 11 bases separated the two germline ends. CDR3 size: 12 residues. Here the CDR3 reads CASSGGPGEQYF. Written as DNA, the CDR3 is TGTGCCAGCAGCGGGGGCCCCGGAGAGCAGTACTTC.

This clonotype was found many times. The chain combines TRBV14 with TRBJ2-3; possibly TRBD1 or TRBD2 for D (5 bases each). V was trimmed by 1 base and J by 5 bases, leaving 10 bases between them. Germline CDR1 SGHDN, CDR2 FVKESK. This CDR3 is built from 14 residues. The CDR3 is CASSQVTGGDTQYF. CDR3 DNA sequence: TGTGCCAGCAGCCAAGTTACTGGGGGAGATACGCAGTATTTT. The complete variable domain, with remaining parts taken from reference TRBV14 and TRBJ2-3, reads EAGVTQFPSHSVIEKGQTVTLRCDPISGHDNLYWYRRVMGKEIKFLLHFVKESKQDESGMPNNRFLAERTGGTYSTLKVQPAELEDSGVYFCASSQVTGGDTQYFGPGTRLTVL.

A few counts support this clonotype. The V gene is TRBV29-1, the J gene TRBJ1-1; perhaps TRBD1 as D (6 bases). The germline gives CDR1 SQVTM, CDR2 ANQGSEA. The ends were cut back, 3 bases at V and 6 bases at J, with 20 bases in the middle. CDR3 size: 15 residues. CDR3 sequence reads: CSVDERVQGRAEAFF. DNA for the CDR3: TGCAGCGTTGATGAAAGGGTTCAGGGGAGAGCTGAAGCTTTCTTT.

The chain is built from TRBV18 and TRBJ2-5, with a weak D call TRBD2 (5 bases). Deletions cut 3 bases from V and 5 bases from J, with 16 bases between. Germline loops: CDR1 KGHSH, CDR2 LQKENI. This CDR3 is built from 15 residues. The CDR3 region has the DNA TGTGCCAGCTCACCTACCCGGGGAGCCGAGGAGACCCAGTACTTC. It codes for CASSPTRGAEETQYF.

This chain connects TRBV3-1 to TRBJ1-5; possibly TRBD1 for D (5 bases). There are 14 residues in the CDR3. The germline gives CDR1 LGHDT, CDR2 YNNKEL (reference sequence). The V end lost 4 bases, the J end lost 5 bases, and 12 bases lay between the germline ends. CDR3 nucleotide sequence: TGTGCCAGCAGCCCCGGATTGACAGATCAGCCCCAGCATTTT. It codes for CASSPGLTDQPQHF. The full variable domain, in which reference TRBV3-1 and TRBJ1-5 provide the parts outside the CDR3, is DTAVSQTPKYLVTQMGNDKSIKCEQNLGHDTMYWYKQDSKKFLKIMFSYNNKELIINETVPNRFSPKSPDKAHLNLHINSLELGDSAVYFCASSPGLTDQPQHFGDGTRLSIL.